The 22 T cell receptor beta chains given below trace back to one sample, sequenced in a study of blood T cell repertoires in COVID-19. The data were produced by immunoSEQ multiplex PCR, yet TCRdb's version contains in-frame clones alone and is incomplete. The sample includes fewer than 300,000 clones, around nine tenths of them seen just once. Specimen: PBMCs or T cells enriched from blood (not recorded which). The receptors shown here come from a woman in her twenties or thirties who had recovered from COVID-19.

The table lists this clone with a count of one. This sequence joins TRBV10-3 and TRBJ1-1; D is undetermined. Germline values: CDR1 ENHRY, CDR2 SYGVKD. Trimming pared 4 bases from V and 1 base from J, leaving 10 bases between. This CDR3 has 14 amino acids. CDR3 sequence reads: CAISGTSGNTEAFF. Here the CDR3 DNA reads TGTGCCATCAGTGGAACATCAGGGAACACTGAAGCTTTCTTT.

The chain's CDR3 is CASSQTARPHNSPLHF. The CDR3 DNA reads TGTGCCAGCAGCCAGACAGCCCGACCCCATAATTCACCCCTCCACTTT. The chain links TRBV3-1 (or the pseudogene TRBV3-2) to TRBJ1-6, with TRBD1 as a possible D gene (5 bases). The germline V and J ends were trimmed by 3 bases and 5 bases, with 14 bases remaining between them. CDR1 and CDR2 (germline): LGHDT, YNNKEL (reference sequence). The CDR3 has 16 amino acids.

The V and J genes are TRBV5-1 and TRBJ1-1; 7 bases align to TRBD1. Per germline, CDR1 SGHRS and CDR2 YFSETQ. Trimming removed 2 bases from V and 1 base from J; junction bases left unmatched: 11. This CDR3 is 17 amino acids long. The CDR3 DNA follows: TGCGCCAGCAGCTTCGGACGACAGGGTGCCGGGAACACTGAAGCTTTCTTT. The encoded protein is CASSFGRQGAGNTEAFF.

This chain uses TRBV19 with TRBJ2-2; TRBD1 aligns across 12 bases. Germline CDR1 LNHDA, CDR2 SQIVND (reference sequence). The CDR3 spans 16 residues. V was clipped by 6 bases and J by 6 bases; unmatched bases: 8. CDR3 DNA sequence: TGTGCCAGTAGGAGCGGGACAGGGGGCGCTTCCGGGGAGCTGTTTTTT. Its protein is CASRSGTGGASGELFF.

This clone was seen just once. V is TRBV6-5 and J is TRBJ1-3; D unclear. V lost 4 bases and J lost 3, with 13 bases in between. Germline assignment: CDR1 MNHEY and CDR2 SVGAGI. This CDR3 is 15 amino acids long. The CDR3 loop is CASSSRPYSGNTIYF. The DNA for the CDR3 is TGTGCCAGCAGTTCCCGACCGTACAGTGGAAACACCATATATTTT.

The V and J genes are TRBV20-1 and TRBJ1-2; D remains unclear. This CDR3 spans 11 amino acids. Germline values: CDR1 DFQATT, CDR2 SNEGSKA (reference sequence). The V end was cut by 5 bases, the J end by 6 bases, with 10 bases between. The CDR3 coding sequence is TGCAGTGCTTCCGCGGGAAATGGCTACACCTTC. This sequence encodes CSASAGNGYTF.

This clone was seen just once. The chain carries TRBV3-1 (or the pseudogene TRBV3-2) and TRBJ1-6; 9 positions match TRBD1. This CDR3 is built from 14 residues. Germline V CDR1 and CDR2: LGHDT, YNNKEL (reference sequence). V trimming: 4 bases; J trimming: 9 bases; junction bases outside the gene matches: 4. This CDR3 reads CASSLGQGGSPLHF. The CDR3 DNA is TGTGCCAGCAGCCTGGGACAGGGTGGTTCACCCCTCCACTTT.

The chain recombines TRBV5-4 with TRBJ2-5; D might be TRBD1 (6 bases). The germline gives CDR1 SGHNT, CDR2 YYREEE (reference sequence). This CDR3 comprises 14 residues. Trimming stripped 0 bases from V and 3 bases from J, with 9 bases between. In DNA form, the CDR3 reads TGTGCCAGCAGCTTGGGACAGGCGAAAGAGACCCAGTACTTC. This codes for CASSLGQAKETQYF.

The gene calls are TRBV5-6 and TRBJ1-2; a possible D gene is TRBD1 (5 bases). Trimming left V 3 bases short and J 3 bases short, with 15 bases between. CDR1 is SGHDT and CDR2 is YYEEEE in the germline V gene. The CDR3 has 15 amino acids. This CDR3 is CASSSGAGRDYGYTF. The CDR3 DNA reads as TGTGCCAGCAGCTCTGGTGCAGGGAGGGACTATGGCTACACCTTC. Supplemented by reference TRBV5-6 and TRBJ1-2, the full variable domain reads DAGVTQSPTHLIKTRGQQVTLRCSPKSGHDTVSWYQQALGQGPQFIFQYYEEEERQRGNFPDRFSGHQFPNYSSELNVNALLLGDSALYLCASSSGAGRDYGYTFGSGTRLTVV.

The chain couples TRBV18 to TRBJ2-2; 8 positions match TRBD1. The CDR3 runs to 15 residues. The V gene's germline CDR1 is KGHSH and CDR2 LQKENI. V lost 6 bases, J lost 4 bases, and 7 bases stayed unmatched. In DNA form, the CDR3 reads TGTGCCAGCTCGGACGGGACAGGAGTCACCGGGGAGCTGTTTTTT. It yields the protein CASSDGTGVTGELFF. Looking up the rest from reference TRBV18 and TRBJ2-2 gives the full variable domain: NAGVMQNPRHLVRRRGQEARLRCSPMKGHSHVYWYRQLPEEGLKFMVYLQKENIIDESGMPKERFSAEFPKEGPSILRIQQVVRGDSAAYFCASSDGTGVTGELFFGEGSRLTVL.

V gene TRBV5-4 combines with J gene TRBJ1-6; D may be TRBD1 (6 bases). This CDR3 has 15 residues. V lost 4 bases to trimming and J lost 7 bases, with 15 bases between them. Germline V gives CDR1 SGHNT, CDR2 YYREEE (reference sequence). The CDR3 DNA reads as TGTGCCAGCAGCCCCCGGGACACCTTCAATTCACCCCTCCACTTT. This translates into CASSPRDTFNSPLHF.

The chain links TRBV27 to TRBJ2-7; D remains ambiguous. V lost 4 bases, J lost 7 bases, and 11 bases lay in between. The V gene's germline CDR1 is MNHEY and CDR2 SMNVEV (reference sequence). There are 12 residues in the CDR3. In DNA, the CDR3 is TGTGCCAGCAGTTCTATTTCTATAGAGCAGTACTTC. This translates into CASSSISIEQYF.

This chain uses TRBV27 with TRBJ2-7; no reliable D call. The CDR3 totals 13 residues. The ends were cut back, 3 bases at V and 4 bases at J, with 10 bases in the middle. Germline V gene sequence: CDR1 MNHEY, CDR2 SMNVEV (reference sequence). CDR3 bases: TGTGCCAGCAGTTTTACAGAAGAATACGAGCAGTACTTC. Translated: CASSFTEEYEQYF.

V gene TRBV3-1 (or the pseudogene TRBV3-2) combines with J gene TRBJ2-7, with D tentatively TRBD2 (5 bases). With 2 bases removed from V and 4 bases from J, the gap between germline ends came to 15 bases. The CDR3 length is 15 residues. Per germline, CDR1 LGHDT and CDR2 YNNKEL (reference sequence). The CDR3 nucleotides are TGTGCCAGCAGCCAATCCTGGCGGGCGAGGTACGAGCAGTACTTC. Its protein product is CASSQSWRARYEQYF.

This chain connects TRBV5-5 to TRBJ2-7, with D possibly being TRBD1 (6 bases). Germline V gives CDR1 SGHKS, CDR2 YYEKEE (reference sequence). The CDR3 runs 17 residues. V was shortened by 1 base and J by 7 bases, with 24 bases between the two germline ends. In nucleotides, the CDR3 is TGTGCCAGCAGCTTGATAGGTCGGTGGGACGACCAGGGGGAGCAGTACTTC. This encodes CASSLIGRWDDQGEQYF.

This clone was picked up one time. DNA of the CDR3: TGTGCCAGCAGCTTAGCAGGGGGCGACTATGGCTACACCTTC. Its protein product is CASSLAGGDYGYTF. The V and J genes are TRBV7-9 and TRBJ1-2; TRBD1 aligns across 7 bases. The CDR3 loop spans 14 amino acids. Germline V lookup: CDR1 SEHNR, CDR2 FQNEAQ (reference sequence). V lost 0 bases and J lost 3; bases outside the gene matches: 1.

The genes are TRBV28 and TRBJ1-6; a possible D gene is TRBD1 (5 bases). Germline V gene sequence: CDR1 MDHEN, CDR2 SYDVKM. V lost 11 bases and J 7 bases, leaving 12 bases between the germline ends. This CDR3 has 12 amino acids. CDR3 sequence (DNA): TGTGCCGGAGGGGAGGGAAATTCACCCCTCCACTTT. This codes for CAGGEGNSPLHF.

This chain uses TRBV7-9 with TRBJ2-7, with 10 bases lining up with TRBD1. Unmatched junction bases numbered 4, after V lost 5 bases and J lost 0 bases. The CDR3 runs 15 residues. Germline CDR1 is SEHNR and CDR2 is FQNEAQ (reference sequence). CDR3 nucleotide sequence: TGTGCCAGCAGCCCTCGGACAGGGGGCTCCTACGAGCAGTACTTC. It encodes CASSPRTGGSYEQYF.

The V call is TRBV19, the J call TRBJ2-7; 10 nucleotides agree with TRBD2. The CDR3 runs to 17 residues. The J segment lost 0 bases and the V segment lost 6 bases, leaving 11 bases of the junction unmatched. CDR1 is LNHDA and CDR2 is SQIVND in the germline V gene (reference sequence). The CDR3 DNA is TGTGCCAGTAGCCCTCGGGCTAGCGGGAGAATCTCCTACGAGCAGTACTTC. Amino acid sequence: CASSPRASGRISYEQYF.

CDR3 in DNA: TGTGCCATCACGGGACAGGGGGTCAACACCGGGGAGCTGTTTTTT. Residues: CAITGQGVNTGELFF. The V gene is TRBV10-3, the J gene TRBJ2-2; TRBD1 matches at 11 bases. CDR3 size: 15 residues. Germline V lookup: CDR1 ENHRY, CDR2 SYGVKD. With V trimmed by 7 bases and J by 2 bases, 3 bases remained unmatched.

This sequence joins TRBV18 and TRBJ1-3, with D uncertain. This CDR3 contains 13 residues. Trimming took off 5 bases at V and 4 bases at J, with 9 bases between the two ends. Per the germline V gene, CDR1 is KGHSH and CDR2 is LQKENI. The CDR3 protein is CASSSELGNTIYF. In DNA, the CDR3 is TGTGCCAGCTCATCCGAACTGGGAAACACCATATATTTT.

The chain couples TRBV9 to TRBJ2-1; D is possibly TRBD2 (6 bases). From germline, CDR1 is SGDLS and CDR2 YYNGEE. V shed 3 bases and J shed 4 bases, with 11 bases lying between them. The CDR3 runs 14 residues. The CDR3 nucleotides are TGTGCCAGCAGCGCGGGACTGGATTACAATGAGCAGTTCTTC. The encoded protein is CASSAGLDYNEQFF.